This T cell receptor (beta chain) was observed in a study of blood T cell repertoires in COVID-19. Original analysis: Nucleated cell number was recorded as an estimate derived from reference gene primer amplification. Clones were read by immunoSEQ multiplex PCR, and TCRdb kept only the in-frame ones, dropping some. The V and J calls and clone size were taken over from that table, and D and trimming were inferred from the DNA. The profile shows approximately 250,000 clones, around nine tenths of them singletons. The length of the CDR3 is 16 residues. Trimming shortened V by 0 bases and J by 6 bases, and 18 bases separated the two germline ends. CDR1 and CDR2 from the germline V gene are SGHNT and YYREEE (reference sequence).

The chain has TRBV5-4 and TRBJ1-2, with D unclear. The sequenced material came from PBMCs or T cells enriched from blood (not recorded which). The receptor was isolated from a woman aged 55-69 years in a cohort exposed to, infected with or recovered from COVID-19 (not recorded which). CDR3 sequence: CASSLANRGRFNGYTF. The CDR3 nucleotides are TGTGCCAGCAGCTTGGCCAATCGTGGCAGGTTTAATGGCTACACCTTC.